Below, one T cell receptor beta chain is given with its context. Antigen specificity is unknown. Assay used: immunoSEQ multiplex PCR; TCRdb lists only in-frame clones, some missing. The table shows 4,000 to 5,500 clones, with around 53% occurring only once. The CDR3 loop spans 14 amino acids. The V end lost 2 bases, the J end lost 4 bases, and 12 bases lay between the germline ends. Germline values: CDR1 SGHDT, CDR2 YYEEEE. The entry originates in a study of STAT3 mutations in large granular lymphocyte leukemia. Study information: Around two fifths of treated T-LGLL patients showed hematologic response to immunosuppression.

Study-wide results and limits: At least one immunodominant TCR beta clonotype appeared in every T-cell large granular lymphocyte leukemia patient.

The chain is built from TRBV5-6 and TRBJ2-5; the D is unclear. The clonotype comes from a male patient between 50 and 60 years old with T-cell large granular lymphocyte leukemia. Some clones in this sample may be carry-over from other donors' samples. Sequencing used peripheral blood mononuclear cells. The CDR3 sequence: CASSLRTTAETQYF. CDR3 nucleotide sequence: TGTGCCAGCAGCTTAAGGACCACCGCAGAGACCCAGTACTTC.